This is a list of T cell receptor beta chains from one sample in a study of T-cell memory formation after mild COVID-19. TCRdb re-analysed the 5' RACE reads in MiXCR, keeping a single row per CDR3 protein. Among roughly 350,000 distinct CDR3 sequences listed, around 27% were seen once. Specimen: PBMCs or a T cell subset sorted from them (not recorded which). These receptors all come from an adult woman who had mild COVID-19 (a few samples of this study predate the infection). Cell type and time point are not known. CDR3s include the opening cysteine and the closing phenylalanine or tryptophan. A D gene is named only where the DNA matches it firmly. Not every row has a clone size; where given, it reads once, few, many or a size class.

clone_size d_call j_call v_call cdr3_nt cdr3_aa
NA NA TRBJ1-2 TRBV12-3/TRBV12-4 TGTGCCAGCAGTTTAGTCGGAATGACGGCGGGCTACACCTTC CASSLVGMTAGYTF
NA NA TRBJ2-3 TRBV7-2 TGTGCCAGCAGCTTACTGGGCGGGATCGGCACAGATACGCAGTATTTT CASSLLGGIGTDTQYF
once NA TRBJ2-3 TRBV12-5 TGTGCTAGTGGAGAACGAGGGGATACGCAGTATTTT CASGERGDTQYF
few NA TRBJ1-4 TRBV3-1 TGTGCCAGCAGCCGGAGGGGGGGAGACAGTGAAAAACTGTTTTTT CASSRRGGDSEKLFF
few TRBD1 TRBJ2-7 TRBV10-3 TGTGCCATCAGTCCGGGACAGGGATCCTACGAGCAGTACTTC CAISPGQGSYEQYF
few NA TRBJ2-7 TRBV20-1 TGCAGTGCAAGAGGACTCTCCACCTCTTACTACGAGCAGTACTTC CSARGLSTSYYEQYF
NA TRBD2 TRBJ2-5 TRBV7-9 TGTGCCAGCAGAAGGGGGCTAGCGGGGATCCAAGAGACCCAGTACTTC CASRRGLAGIQETQYF
NA NA TRBJ2-1 TRBV14 TGTGCCAGCAGCCAACGACGACAGCTATTCGATGAGCAGTTCTTC CASSQRRQLFDEQFF
few NA TRBJ2-7 TRBV7-9 TGTGCCAGCAGCTTAGTAGGGTCGCAGTACTTC CASSLVGSQYF
few NA TRBJ2-5 TRBV20-1 TGCAGTGCCAGGCGGGCAGGGAGAGAGACCCAGTACTTC CSARRAGRETQYF